This T cell receptor beta chain derives from a study of blood T cells in healthy people across ages. A second 7 to 11 cycle PCR used barcoded and J-beta primers. MiXCR was run by TCRdb on the 5' RACE reads, yielding one entry per CDR3 protein. The sample has hundreds of thousands of distinct CDR3 sequences, 32% seen once. This clonotype was seen at least ten times. CDR1 is DFQATT and CDR2 is SNEGSKA in the germline V gene (reference sequence). This CDR3 is 13 amino acids long. Trimming stripped 4 bases from V and 0 bases from J, with 7 bases between. The genes are TRBV20-1 and TRBJ1-3, with D unclear. The sequencing input was blood. The TCR originated in a woman of 80 years or more in good health. The CDR3 protein is CSATYGSGNTIYF. Here the CDR3 DNA reads TGCAGTGCTACGTACGGCTCTGGAAACACCATATATTTT.